This T cell receptor beta chain was identified during a study of blood T cell repertoires in COVID-19. TCRdb keeps only in-frame clones here, not all; method: immunoSEQ multiplex PCR. In the table there are approximately 85,000 clones, 86% of which are singletons. Germline CDR1 reads MNHEY; CDR2 reads SVGEGT. The CDR3 is 14 residues long. With 5 bases removed from V and 5 bases from J, the gap between germline ends came to 13 bases. This chain links TRBV6-2 or TRBV6-3 with TRBJ2-1; no clear D gene. The source of this sequence is a man aged 50 to 59 with active or convalescent COVID-19. Sequencing was done on a sample of peripheral blood. The CDR3, as DNA: TGTGCCAGCAGTACTCCGAGGAGAGACAATGAGCAGTTCTTC. Its protein product is CASSTPRRDNEQFF.